These T cell receptor beta chains were read from a single sample in a study of blood T cell repertoires in COVID-19. The method was immunoSEQ multiplex PCR; TCRdb's version includes in-frame clones alone and lacks a portion of them. This sample has hundreds of thousands of clones; 75% to 90% occur once, and the top ten carry 1.2%. The sequencing sample was made of PBMCs or T cells enriched from blood (not recorded which). All receptors come from a man aged 30 to 45 who had recovered from COVID-19. The conserved cysteine and the conserved F or W are not part of the CDR3 here.

V gene: TRBV19
CDR3 protein: ASTTGSSGNTIY

V gene: TRBV9
CDR3 protein: ASSVFLLSSYNEQF

V gene: TRBV28
CDR3 protein: ASSPDSGHPYQETQY

V gene: TRBV18
CDR3 protein: ASSPLPLAGASTDTQY

V gene: TRBV19
CDR3 protein: ASSIGLAAGQETQY

V gene: TRBV29-1
CDR3 protein: SVKGSRVSGELF

V gene: TRBV7-8
CDR3 protein: ASSSGTGGDNQPQH

V gene: TRBV18
CDR3 protein: ASSPDRDSYEQY

V gene: TRBV6-5
CDR3 protein: ASSFQRRHTEAF

V gene: TRBV4-2
CDR3 protein: ASSQEGAYYEQY

V gene: TRBV3-1/TRBV3-2
CDR3 protein: ASSHGTGGRNEQF

V gene: TRBV24-1
CDR3 protein: ATQASGTYEQY

V gene: TRBV9
CDR3 protein: ASSVRSGNTGELF

V gene: TRBV29-1
CDR3 protein: SVERASDTQY

V gene: TRBV7-2
CDR3 protein: ASSLSGGYSDTQY

V gene: TRBV7-9
CDR3 protein: ASRPTGNTGELF

V gene: TRBV27
CDR3 protein: GTGIDSYEQY

V gene: TRBV28
CDR3 protein: ASSLGAPYGYT

V gene: TRBV4-1
CDR3 protein: ASKLLPGVFSGYT

V gene: TRBV6-5
CDR3 protein: ASRPFRQGTYEQY

V gene: TRBV6-2/TRBV6-3
CDR3 protein: ASSWATFREGTYNEQF

V gene: TRBV15
CDR3 protein: ATSRGTSGSYEQF

V gene: TRBV5-1
CDR3 protein: ASSFIRGEQY

V gene: TRBV5-1
CDR3 protein: ASSLAGLDGTQY

V gene: TRBV5-1
CDR3 protein: ASSRTTAFRYEQY

V gene: TRBV5-1
CDR3 protein: ASSLTMTSGRAIFETQY

V gene: TRBV14
CDR3 protein: ASSQDAGMKLTDTQY